This T cell receptor beta chain was sequenced during a study of T cells in Graves' hyperthyroidism and ophthalmopathy. Regions amplified from RNA transcripts were the TCR beta CDR3 regions. The HTBI set primed first-round TCR CDR3 RT-PCR. TCRdb reprocessed the multiplex PCR reads via MiXCR and lists one record per CDR3 protein. The profile shows about 500,000 distinct CDR3 sequences, around 15% of them singletons. The V gene's germline CDR1 is DFQATT and CDR2 SNEGSKA (reference sequence). With V trimmed by 5 bases and J by 4 bases, 13 bases remained unmatched. This CDR3 has 15 residues. Clinical symptoms, serum thyroxine and TRAb, thyroid ultrasound and orbital computed tomography together formed the diagnostic basis.

The TCR sequence derives from a woman in her 30s with Graves' ophthalmopathy. Sequencing input: blood. The chain combines TRBV20-1 with TRBJ1-2, with 7 bases lining up with TRBD1. The CDR3 loop reads CSADSGQRKSYGYTF. CDR3 in DNA: TGCAGTGCTGATTCGGGACAGCGGAAAAGCTATGGCTACACCTTC.